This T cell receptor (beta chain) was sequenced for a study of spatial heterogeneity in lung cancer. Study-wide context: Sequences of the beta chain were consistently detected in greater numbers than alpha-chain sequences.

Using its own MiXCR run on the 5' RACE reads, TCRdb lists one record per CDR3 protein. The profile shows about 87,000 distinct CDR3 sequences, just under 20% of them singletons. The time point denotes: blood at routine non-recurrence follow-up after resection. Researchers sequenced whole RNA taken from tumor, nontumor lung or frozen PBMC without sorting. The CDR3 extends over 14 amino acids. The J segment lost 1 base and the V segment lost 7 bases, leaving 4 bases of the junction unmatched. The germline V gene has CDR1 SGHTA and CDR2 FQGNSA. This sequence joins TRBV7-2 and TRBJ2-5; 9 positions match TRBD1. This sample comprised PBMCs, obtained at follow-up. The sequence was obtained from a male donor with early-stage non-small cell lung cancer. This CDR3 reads CASKQGASQETQYF. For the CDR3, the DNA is TGTGCCAGCAAACAGGGGGCTTCCCAAGAGACCCAGTACTTC. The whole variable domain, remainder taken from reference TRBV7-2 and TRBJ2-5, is GAGVSQSPSNKVTEKGKDVELRCDPISGHTALYWYRQSLGQGLEFLIYFQGNSAPDKSGLPSDRFSAERTGGSVSTLTIQRTQQEDSAVYLCASKQGASQETQYFGPGTRLLVL.